This T cell receptor (beta chain) comes out of a study of T cell responses to AZD1222 COVID-19 vaccine. Looking at the study overall: Pooled samples include second doses given at about 4 or 12 weeks.

Broader study findings: Spike-specific TCR breadth and depth went up after people got two AZD1222 doses.

Germline lookup yields CDR1 MDHEN and CDR2 SYDVKM. CDR3 length equals 16 residues. V trimming: 8 bases; J trimming: 7 bases; junction bases outside the gene matches: 19. Of note for this clone: Its antigen is unidentified.

Data came from immunoSEQ multiplex PCR; TCRdb stores just in-frame clones and leaves some out. Of about 120,000 clones listed, 86% are singletons. The sample here was peripheral blood, taken on day 0 of AZD1222 vaccination. The TCR sequence derives from an adult in good health. The rearrangement uses TRBV28 and TRBJ1-1; TRBD1 matches at 7 bases. CDR3 nucleotides: TGTGCCAGCCCCAAGGGGGCCCCCACAGGGAGGGATGAAGCTTTCTTT. Its protein product is CASPKGAPTGRDEAFF.